This T cell receptor beta chain was retrieved from a study of T cell repertoires in cytomegalovirus infection (dated by TCRdb to between 2017 and 2020). Describing the broader study: Recently identified HLA-C-restricted CMV epitopes, whose presentation resists viral immunomodulation, were targeted by peptide stimulations together with well-studied HLA-B-restricted epitopes. Donor HLA type was relevant to the analysis, as public TCR beta signatures indicated carriage of CMV infection together with the matching HLA type.

The sequencing machine was an Illumina HiSeq 1500. TCRdb reanalyzed the raw reads on its own, using fastp at Q25 for trimming and MiXCR for clone calling, and kept in-frame beta chains. Records with the same CDR3 protein are collapsed into one entry carrying the most frequent genes and DNA. A total of hundreds of thousands of distinct CDR3 sequences appear in this sample, approximately 40% of them only once. Clones ranked in the top ten supply 43% of the sample. Study-wide findings and limitations: The ex vivo response was dominated by HLA-C-restricted CMV-specific TCR beta clonotypes, which also provided the single most frequent clonotype in two of eight donors. In both this cohort and an independent roughly 350-donor cohort, the cumulative frequency of public TCR beta family members distinguished carriers of CMV infection plus the relevant HLA type.

This clonotype turned up a few times. Its antigen is currently not known. No base quality values were provided; no much bigger clone lies one nucleotide off. Taken from cysteine to phenylalanine, the CDR3 has 13 residues. This entry keeps only the CDR3 DNA: 39 bases, framed from base 1. Compared with germline, V lacks 2 bases and J lacks 10 bases; bases without a gene match: 5. As encoded in the germline V gene (reference sequence), CDR1 is SEHNR while CDR2 is FQNEAQ. The sample's treatment or condition label, in plain terms: in vitro stimulation with specific CMV peptide epitopes to enrich CMV-specific T cells.

The chain employs TRBV7-9 and TRBJ2-1; 7 bases in between match TRBD2. The sequence was obtained from a human donor in good health (CMV status not recorded). Some clones in this sample may be carry-over from other donors' samples. The sample in question was cultured PBMCs, obtained from culture after CMV antigen stimulation. The CDR3 sequence is CASSLSREGEQFF. The sequenced DNA: TGTGCCAGCAGCTTATCCAGGGAGGGCGAGCAGTTCTTC.